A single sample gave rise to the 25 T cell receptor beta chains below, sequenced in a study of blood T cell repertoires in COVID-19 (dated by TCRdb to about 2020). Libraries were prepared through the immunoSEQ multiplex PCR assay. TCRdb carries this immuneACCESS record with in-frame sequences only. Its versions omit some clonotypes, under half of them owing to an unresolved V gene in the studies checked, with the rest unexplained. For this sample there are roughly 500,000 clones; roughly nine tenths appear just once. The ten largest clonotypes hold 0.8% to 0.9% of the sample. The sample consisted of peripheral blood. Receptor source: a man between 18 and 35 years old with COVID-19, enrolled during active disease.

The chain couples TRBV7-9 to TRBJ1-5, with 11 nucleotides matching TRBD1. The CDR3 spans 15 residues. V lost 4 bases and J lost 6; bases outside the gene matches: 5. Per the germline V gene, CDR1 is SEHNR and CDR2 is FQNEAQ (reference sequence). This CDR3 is CASSYGTGGGQPQHF. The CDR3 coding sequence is TGTGCCAGCAGCTATGGGACAGGGGGGGGTCAGCCCCAGCATTTT.

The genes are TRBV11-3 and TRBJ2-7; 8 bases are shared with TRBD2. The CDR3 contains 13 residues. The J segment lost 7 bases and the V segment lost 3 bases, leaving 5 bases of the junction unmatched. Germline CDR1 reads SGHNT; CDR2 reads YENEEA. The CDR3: CASSFGGRREQYF. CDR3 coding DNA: TGTGCCAGCAGCTTTGGCGGGAGGAGGGAGCAGTACTTC.

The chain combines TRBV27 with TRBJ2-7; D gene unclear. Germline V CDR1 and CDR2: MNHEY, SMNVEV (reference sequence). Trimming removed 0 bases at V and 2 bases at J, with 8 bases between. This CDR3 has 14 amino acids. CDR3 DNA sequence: TGTGCCAGCAGTTTATCGATACGGGCCTACGAGCAGTACTTC. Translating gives CASSLSIRAYEQYF.

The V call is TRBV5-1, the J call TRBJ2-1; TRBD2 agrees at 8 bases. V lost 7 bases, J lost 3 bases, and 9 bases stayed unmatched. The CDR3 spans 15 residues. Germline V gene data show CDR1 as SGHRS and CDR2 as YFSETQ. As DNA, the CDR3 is TGCGCCAGCCGCCCCCCGGGACTAGACTACAATGAGCAGTTCTTC. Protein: CASRPPGLDYNEQFF.

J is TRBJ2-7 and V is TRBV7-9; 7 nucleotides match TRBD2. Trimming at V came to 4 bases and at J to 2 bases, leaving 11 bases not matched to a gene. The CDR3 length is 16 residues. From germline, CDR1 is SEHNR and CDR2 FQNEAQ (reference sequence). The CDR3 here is CASSSTLGTIPYEQYF. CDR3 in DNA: TGTGCCAGCAGCTCAACACTCGGGACTATTCCCTACGAGCAGTACTTC.

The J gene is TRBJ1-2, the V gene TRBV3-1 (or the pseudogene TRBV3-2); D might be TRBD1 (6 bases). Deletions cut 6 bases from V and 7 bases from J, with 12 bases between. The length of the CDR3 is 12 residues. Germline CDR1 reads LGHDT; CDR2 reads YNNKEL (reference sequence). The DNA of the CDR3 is TGTGCCAGCAGACAGGGTGGCAGTGGCTACACCTTC. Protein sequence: CASRQGGSGYTF.

The CDR3 reads CASSSNKKLGLEAFF. The CDR3 nucleotides read TGTGCCAGCAGCTCGAATAAGAAGCTGGGACTTGAAGCTTTCTTT. J is TRBJ1-1 and V is TRBV7-9, with D possibly matching TRBD1 (5 bases). The V gene lost 4 bases and the J gene lost 7 bases, with 19 bases spanning the gap. Germline CDR1 SEHNR, CDR2 FQNEAQ (reference sequence). This CDR3 region has 15 residues.

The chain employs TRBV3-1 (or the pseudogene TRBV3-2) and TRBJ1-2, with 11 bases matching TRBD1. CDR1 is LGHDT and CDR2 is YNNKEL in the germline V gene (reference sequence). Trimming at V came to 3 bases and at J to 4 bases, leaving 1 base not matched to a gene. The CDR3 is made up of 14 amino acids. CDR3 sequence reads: CASSHGQGAYGYTF. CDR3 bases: TGTGCCAGCAGCCATGGACAGGGGGCCTATGGCTACACCTTC.

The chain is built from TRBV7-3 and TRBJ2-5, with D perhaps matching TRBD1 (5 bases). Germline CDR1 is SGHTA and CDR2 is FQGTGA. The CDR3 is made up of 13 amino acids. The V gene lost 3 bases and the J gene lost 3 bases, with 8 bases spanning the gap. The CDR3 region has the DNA TGTGCCAGCAGCTTCGACAGAGAAGAGACCCAGTACTTC. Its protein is CASSFDREETQYF.

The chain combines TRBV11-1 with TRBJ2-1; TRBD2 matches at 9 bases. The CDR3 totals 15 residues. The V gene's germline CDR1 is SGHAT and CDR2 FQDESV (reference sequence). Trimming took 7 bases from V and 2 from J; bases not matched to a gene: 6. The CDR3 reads CASTQAGGTYNEQFF. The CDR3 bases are TGTGCCAGCACTCAAGCGGGAGGAACCTACAATGAGCAGTTCTTC.

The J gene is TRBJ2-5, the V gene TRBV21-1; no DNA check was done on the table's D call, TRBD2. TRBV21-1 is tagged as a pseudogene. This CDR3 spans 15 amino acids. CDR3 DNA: TGTGCCGCCTCCCCGGCGGGGGGGTGGGAAGAGACCCAGTACTTC. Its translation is CAASPAGGWEETQYF.

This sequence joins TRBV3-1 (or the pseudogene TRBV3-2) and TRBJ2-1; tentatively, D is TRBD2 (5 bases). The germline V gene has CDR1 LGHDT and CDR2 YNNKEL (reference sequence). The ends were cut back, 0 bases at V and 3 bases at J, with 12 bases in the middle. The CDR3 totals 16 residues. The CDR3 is CASSQERGIYYNEQFF. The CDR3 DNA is TGTGCCAGCAGCCAAGAAAGAGGGATTTACTACAATGAGCAGTTCTTC.

CDR3 residues: CASSLRNIQYF. The CDR3 DNA reads TGTGCCAGTAGTCTAAGAAACATTCAGTACTTC. The gene calls are TRBV19 and TRBJ2-4; no definite D call. CDR3 length: 11 amino acids. V gave up 5 bases and J gave up 6 bases, with 5 bases separating them. Germline V gene lookup returns CDR1 LNHDA and CDR2 SQIVND (reference sequence).

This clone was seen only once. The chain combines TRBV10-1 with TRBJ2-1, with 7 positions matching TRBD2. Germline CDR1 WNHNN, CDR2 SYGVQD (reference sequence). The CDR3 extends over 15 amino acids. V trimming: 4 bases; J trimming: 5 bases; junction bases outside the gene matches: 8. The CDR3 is CASSGASGVNNEQFF. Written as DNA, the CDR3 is TGCGCCAGCAGTGGGGCCAGCGGGGTAAACAATGAGCAGTTCTTC.

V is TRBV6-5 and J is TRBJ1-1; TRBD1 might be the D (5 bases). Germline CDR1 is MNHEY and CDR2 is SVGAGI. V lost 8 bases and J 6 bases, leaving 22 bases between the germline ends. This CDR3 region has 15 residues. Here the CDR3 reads CASGRQTPPTSEAFF. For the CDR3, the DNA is TGTGCCAGCGGAAGACAGACGCCGCCTACCTCTGAAGCTTTCTTT.

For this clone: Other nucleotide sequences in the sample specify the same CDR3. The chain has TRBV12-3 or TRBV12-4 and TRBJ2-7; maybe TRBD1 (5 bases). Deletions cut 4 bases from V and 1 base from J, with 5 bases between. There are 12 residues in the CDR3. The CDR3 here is CASSSGSYEQYF. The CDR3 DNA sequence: TGTGCCAGCAGTTCAGGGTCCTACGAGCAGTACTTC.

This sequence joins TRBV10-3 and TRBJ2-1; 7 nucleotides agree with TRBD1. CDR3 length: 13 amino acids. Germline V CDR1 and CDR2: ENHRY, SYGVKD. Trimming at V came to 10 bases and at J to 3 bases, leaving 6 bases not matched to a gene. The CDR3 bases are TGTGCCACGGGACAGTCCAGCTACAATGAGCAGTTCTTC. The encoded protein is CATGQSSYNEQFF.

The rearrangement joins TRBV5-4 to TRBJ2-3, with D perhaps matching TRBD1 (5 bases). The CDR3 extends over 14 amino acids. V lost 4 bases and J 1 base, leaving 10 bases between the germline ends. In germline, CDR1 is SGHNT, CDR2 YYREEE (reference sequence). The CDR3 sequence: CASSNGQGTDTQYF. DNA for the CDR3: TGTGCCAGCAGCAACGGACAAGGCACAGATACGCAGTATTTT.

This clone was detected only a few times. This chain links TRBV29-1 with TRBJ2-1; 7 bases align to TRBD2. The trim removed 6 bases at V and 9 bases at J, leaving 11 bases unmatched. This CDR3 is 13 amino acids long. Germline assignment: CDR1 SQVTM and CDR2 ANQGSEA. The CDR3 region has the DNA TGCAGCGTCGCTACCGGCGGGGGAGGTGAGCAGTTCTTC. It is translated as CSVATGGGGEQFF.

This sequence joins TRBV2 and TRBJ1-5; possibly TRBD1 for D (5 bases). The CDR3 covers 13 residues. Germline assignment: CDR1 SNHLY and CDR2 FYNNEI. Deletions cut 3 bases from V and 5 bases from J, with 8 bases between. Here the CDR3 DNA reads TGTGCCAGCAGTGACCGGGGGGATCAGCCCCAGCATTTT. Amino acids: CASSDRGDQPQHF. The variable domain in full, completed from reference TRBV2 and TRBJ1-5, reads EPEVTQTPSHQVTQMGQEVILRCVPISNHLYFYWYRQILGQKVEFLVSFYNNEISEKSEIFDDQFSVERPDGSNFTLKIRSTKLEDSAMYFCASSDRGDQPQHFGDGTRLSIL.

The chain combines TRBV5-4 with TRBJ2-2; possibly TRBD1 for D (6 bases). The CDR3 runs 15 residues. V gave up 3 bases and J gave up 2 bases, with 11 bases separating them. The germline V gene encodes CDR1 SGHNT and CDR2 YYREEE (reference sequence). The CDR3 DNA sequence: TGTGCCAGCAGCTCGAGGGACAAAAACACCGGGGAGCTGTTTTTT. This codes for CASSSRDKNTGELFF. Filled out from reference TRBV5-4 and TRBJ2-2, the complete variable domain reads ETGVTQSPTHLIKTRGQQVTLRCSSQSGHNTVSWYQQALGQGPQFIFQYYREEENGRGNFPPRFSGLQFPNYSSELNVNALELDDSALYLCASSSRDKNTGELFFGEGSRLTVL.

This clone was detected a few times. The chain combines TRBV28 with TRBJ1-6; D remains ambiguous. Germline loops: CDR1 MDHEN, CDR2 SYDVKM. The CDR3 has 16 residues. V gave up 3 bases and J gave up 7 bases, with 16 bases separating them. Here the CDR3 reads CASSLYGSGPNSPLHF. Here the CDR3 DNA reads TGTGCCAGCAGTTTGTATGGGTCTGGGCCCAATTCACCCCTCCACTTT.

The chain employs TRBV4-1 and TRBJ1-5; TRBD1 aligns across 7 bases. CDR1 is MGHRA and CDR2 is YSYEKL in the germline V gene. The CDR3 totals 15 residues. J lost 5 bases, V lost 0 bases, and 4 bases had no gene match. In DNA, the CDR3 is TGCGCCAGCAGCCAAGATCGACAGGGCTATCAGCCCCAGCATTTT. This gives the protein CASSQDRQGYQPQHF.

The CDR3 sequence: CASSRSPEGVYEQYF. The CDR3 nucleotides read TGTGCCAGCTCACGCTCCCCGGAGGGCGTATACGAGCAGTACTTC. The gene calls are TRBV18 and TRBJ2-7; TRBD2 is a possible D gene (6 bases). The CDR3 length is 15 residues. Germline CDR1 is KGHSH and CDR2 is LQKENI. V lost 4 bases and J lost 4, with 17 bases in between.

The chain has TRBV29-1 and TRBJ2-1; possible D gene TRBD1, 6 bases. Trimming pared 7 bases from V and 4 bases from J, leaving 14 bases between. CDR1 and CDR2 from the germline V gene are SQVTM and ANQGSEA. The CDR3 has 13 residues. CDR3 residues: CSGRDNLYNEQFF. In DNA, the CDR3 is TGCAGCGGCCGGGACAACCTATACAATGAGCAGTTCTTC.